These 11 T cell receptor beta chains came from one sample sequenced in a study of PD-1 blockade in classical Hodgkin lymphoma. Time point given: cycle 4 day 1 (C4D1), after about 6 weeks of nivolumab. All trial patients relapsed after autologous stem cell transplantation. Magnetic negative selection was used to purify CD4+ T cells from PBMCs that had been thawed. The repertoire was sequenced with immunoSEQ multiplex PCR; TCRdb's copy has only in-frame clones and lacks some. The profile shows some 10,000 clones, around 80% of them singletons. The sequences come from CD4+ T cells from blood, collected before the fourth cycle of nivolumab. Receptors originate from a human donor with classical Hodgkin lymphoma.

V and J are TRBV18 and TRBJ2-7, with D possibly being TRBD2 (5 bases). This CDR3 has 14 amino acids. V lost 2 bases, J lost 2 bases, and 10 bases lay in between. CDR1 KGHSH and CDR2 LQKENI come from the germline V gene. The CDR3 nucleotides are TGTGCCAGCTCACCAAGGAGCGGTGCCTACGAGCAGTACTTC. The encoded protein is CASSPRSGAYEQYF. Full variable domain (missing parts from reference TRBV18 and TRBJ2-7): NAGVMQNPRHLVRRRGQEARLRCSPMKGHSHVYWYRQLPEEGLKFMVYLQKENIIDESGMPKERFSAEFPKEGPSILRIQQVVRGDSAAYFCASSPRSGAYEQYFGPGTRLTVT.

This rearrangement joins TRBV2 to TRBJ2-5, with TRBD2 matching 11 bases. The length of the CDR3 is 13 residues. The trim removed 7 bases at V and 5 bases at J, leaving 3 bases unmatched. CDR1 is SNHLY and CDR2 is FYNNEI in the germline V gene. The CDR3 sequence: CASKASGGETQYF. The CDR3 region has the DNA TGTGCCAGCAAGGCTAGCGGGGGGGAGACCCAGTACTTC.

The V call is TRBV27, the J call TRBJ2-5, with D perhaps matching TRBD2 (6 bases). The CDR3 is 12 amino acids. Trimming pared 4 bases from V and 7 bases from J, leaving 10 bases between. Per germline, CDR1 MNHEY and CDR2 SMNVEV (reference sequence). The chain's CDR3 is CASSSIGGTQYF. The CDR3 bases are TGTGCCAGCAGTTCTATCGGGGGGACCCAGTACTTC.

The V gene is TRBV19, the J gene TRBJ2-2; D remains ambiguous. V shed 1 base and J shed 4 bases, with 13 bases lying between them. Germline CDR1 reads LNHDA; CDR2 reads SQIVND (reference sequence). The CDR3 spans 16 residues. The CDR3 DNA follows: TGTGCCAGTAGTATAGGGGCTTTCCTGGGCACCGGGGAGCTGTTTTTT. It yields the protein CASSIGAFLGTGELFF.

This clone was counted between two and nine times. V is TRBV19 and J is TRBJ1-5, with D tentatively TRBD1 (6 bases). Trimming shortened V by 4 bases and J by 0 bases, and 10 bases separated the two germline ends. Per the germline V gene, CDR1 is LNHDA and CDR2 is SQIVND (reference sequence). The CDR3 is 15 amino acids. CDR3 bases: TGTGCCAGTAGTACGACAGGCTATAGCAATCAGCCCCAGCATTTT. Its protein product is CASSTTGYSNQPQHF.

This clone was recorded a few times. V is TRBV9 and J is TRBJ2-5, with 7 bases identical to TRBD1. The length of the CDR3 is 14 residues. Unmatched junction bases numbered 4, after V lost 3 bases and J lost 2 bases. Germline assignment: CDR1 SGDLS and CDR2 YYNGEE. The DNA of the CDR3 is TGTGCCAGCAGCGCTGGGACAGTACAAGAGACCCAGTACTTC. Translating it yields CASSAGTVQETQYF.

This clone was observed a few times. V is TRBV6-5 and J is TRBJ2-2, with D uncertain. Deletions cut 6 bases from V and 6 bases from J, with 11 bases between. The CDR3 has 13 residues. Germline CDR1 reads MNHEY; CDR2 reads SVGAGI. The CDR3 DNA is TGTGCCAGCAGCCACCGCGGACCCGGGGAGCTGTTTTTT. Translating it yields CASSHRGPGELFF.

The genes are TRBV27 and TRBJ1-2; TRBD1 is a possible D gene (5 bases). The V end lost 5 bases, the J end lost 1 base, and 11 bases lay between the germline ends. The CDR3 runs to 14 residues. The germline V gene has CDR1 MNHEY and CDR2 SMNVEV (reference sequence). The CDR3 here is CASSPKTVNYGYTF. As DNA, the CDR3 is TGTGCCAGCAGTCCGAAGACAGTTAACTATGGCTACACCTTC.

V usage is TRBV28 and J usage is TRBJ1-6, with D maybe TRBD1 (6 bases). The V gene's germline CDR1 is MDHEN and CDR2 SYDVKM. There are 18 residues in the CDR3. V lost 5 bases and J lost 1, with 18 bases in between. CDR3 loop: CASSPPQGRRSYNSPLHF. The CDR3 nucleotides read TGTGCCAGCAGTCCCCCACAGGGAAGGAGATCCTATAATTCACCCCTCCACTTT.

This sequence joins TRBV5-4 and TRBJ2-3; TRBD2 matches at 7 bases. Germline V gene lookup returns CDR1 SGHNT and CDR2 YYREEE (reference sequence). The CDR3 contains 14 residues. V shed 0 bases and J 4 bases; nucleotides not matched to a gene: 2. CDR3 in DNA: TGTGCCAGCAGCTTGGGGCGGGAGTCAGATACGCAGTATTTT. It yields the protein CASSLGRESDTQYF. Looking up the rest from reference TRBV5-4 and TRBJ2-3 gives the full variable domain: ETGVTQSPTHLIKTRGQQVTLRCSSQSGHNTVSWYQQALGQGPQFIFQYYREEENGRGNFPPRFSGLQFPNYSSELNVNALELDDSALYLCASSLGRESDTQYFGPGTRLTVL.

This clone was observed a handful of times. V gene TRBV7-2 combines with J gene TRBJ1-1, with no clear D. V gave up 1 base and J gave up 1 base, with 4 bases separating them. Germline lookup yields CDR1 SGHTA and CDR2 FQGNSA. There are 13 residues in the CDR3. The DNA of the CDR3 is TGTGCCAGCAGCTTAGTCTGGAACACTGAAGCTTTCTTT. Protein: CASSLVWNTEAFF.